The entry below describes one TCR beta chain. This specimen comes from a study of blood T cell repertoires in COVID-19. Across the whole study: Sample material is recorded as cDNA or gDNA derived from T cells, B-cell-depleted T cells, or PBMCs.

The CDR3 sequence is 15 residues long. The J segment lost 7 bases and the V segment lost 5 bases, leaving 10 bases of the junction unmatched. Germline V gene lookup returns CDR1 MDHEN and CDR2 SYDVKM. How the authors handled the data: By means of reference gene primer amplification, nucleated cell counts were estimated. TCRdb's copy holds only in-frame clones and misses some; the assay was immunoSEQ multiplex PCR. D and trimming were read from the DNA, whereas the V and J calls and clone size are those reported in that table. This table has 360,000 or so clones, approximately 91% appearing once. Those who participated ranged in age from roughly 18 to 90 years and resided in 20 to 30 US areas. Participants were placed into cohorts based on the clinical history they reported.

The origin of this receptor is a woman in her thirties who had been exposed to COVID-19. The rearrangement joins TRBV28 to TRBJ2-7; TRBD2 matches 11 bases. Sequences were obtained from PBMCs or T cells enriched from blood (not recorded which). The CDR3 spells CASSRTIAGGGEQYF. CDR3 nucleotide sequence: TGTGCCAGCAGTCGAACTATAGCGGGAGGGGGTGAGCAGTACTTC.